These T cell receptor beta chains were read from a single sample in a study of T-cell reconstitution after alpha-beta-depleted transplantation in children. Using its own MiXCR run on the PCR reads, TCRdb lists one record per CDR3 protein. The repertoire holds fewer than 400,000 distinct CDR3 sequences, with roughly 21% as singletons. Sample: PBMCs from the stem cell graft donor, taken from the stem cell graft. The receptors stem from a human donor who donated a stem cell graft to a child with acute myeloid leukemia. CDR3s include the opening cysteine and the closing phenylalanine or tryptophan. The order of the fields is J gene, CDR3 length, clone size, V gene, CDR3 protein. Size is omitted from some rows. Given values are once, few, many or a class for expanded clones.

J: TRBJ1-2; length: 13; size: .; V: TRBV29-1; CDR3: CSVETGDGYGYTF
J: TRBJ1-5; length: 13; size: .; V: TRBV4-1; CDR3: CASSHPGVQPQHF
J: TRBJ2-7; length: 15; size: .; V: TRBV19; CDR3: CASKGQGTGAYEQYF
J: TRBJ2-5; length: 17; size: few; V: TRBV5-6; CDR3: CASSLWLSGSYLETQYF
J: TRBJ2-7; length: 19; size: .; V: TRBV25-1; CDR3: CASSEGTSMRQGGIYEQYF
J: TRBJ1-1; length: 14; size: many; V: TRBV10-3; CDR3: CAITEGRARTEAFF
J: TRBJ1-1; length: 15; size: .; V: TRBV12-3/TRBV12-4; CDR3: CASKSGGGLGTEAFF
J: TRBJ1-3; length: 16; size: .; V: TRBV29-1; CDR3: CSVDEGQGGSGNTIYF
J: TRBJ2-1; length: 13; size: .; V: TRBV29-1; CDR3: CSVVDRASYPCSF
J: TRBJ2-4; length: 13; size: few; V: TRBV12-3/TRBV12-4; CDR3: CASRAPPLNIQYF
J: TRBJ1-1; length: 19; size: .; V: TRBV12-3/TRBV12-4; CDR3: CASSLGSTGRLGVNTEAFF
J: TRBJ2-1; length: 15; size: many; V: TRBV7-2; CDR3: CASSLLVATTREQFF
J: TRBJ2-7; length: 16; size: .; V: TRBV5-6; CDR3: CASSLDSLAGRHEQYF
J: TRBJ2-1; length: 16; size: .; V: TRBV7-2; CDR3: CASSPESSGVYNEQFF
J: TRBJ1-1; length: 14; size: .; V: TRBV29-1; CDR3: CSVRTRSLNTEAFF
J: TRBJ2-7; length: 14; size: .; V: TRBV7-6; CDR3: CASSLGQGAWEQYF
J: TRBJ2-7; length: 15; size: few; V: TRBV7-2; CDR3: CASSLAGLATYEQYF
J: TRBJ1-2; length: 13; size: many; V: TRBV29-1; CDR3: CSVGAPGYNGYTF
J: TRBJ1-1; length: 12; size: .; V: TRBV6-6; CDR3: CASSYSQGEAFF
J: TRBJ2-7; length: 15; size: many; V: TRBV9; CDR3: CASSVGTSGSYEQYF
J: TRBJ2-1; length: 13; size: many; V: TRBV9; CDR3: CASSVGDGDEQFF
J: TRBJ2-3; length: 14; size: few; V: TRBV7-2; CDR3: CASSLASRTDTQYF
J: TRBJ2-6; length: 17; size: .; V: TRBV10-3; CDR3: CANAVGTGSDGANVLTF
J: TRBJ2-7; length: 12; size: .; V: TRBV28; CDR3: CASSFIDYEQYF
J: TRBJ2-3; length: 11; size: .; V: TRBV6-5; CDR3: CASSYSTTQYF
J: TRBJ2-1; length: 17; size: .; V: TRBV25-1; CDR3: CASSEEVPFDTYNEQFF
J: TRBJ1-5; length: 13; size: .; V: TRBV5-1; CDR3: CASSLQTGQPQHF
J: TRBJ2-7; length: 14; size: many; V: TRBV18; CDR3: CASSPARDQGEQYF
J: TRBJ1-5; length: 15; size: few; V: TRBV10-3; CDR3: CAISEQGNSNQPQHF
J: TRBJ2-7; length: 12; size: few; V: TRBV12-3/TRBV12-4; CDR3: CASRDGAYEQYF
J: TRBJ2-5; length: 14; size: .; V: TRBV4-1; CDR3: CASSPWDQGETQYF
J: TRBJ2-1; length: 18; size: .; V: TRBV5-1; CDR3: CASKAPTVAGLTYNEQFF
J: TRBJ2-1; length: 15; size: .; V: TRBV5-4; CDR3: CASSLVAGVPNEQFF
J: TRBJ2-5; length: 14; size: many; V: TRBV27; CDR3: CASRQGTPQETQYF
J: TRBJ2-7; length: 12; size: .; V: TRBV7-2; CDR3: CASSLYGREQYF
J: TRBJ1-5; length: 15; size: .; V: TRBV12-3/TRBV12-4; CDR3: CASSRYGQGDQPQHF
J: TRBJ2-7; length: 14; size: few; V: TRBV7-2; CDR3: CASSLEHGPYEQYF